A selection of T cell receptor beta chains follows, all from one sample in a study of T cell responses to AZD1222 COVID-19 vaccine. Measured with immunoSEQ multiplex PCR; TCRdb has only the in-frame clones, and not every one. Seen here are 130,000 to 150,000 clones, over 75% observed once, and the top ten hold under 5.5%. The sample was peripheral blood, taken 28 days after the second dose of the MenACWY control vaccine. The receptors stem from an adult who received the MenACWY meningococcal vaccine as a control. Each CDR3 is given with its conserved first and last residue. D genes are given only for firm matches. Size is stated for part of the rows, as once, few or many counts, or as a class when the clone is expanded.

J: TRBJ1-6
D: NA
size: NA
V: TRBV5-1
CDR3: CASSSTPGRVESPLHF
DNA: TGCGCCAGCAGCTCTACCCCGGGGAGGGTTGAATCACCCCTCCACTTT

J: TRBJ2-1
D: NA
size: NA
V: TRBV7-3
CDR3: CASSSRGDGSNEQFF
DNA: TGTGCCAGCAGCTCTAGGGGGGACGGCAGCAATGAGCAGTTCTTC

J: TRBJ1-2
D: NA
size: NA
V: TRBV7-3
CDR3: CASSPGGANYGYTF
DNA: TGTGCCAGCAGCCCTGGGGGGGCCAACTATGGCTACACCTTC

J: TRBJ1-2
D: NA
size: NA
V: TRBV12-3/TRBV12-4
CDR3: CASSLAGSGYTF
DNA: TGTGCCAGCAGTTTAGCAGGGAGCGGCTACACCTTC

J: TRBJ1-1
D: NA
size: NA
V: TRBV7-2
CDR3: CASSLTGGNTEAFF
DNA: TGTGCCAGCAGCCTAACTGGGGGAAACACTGAAGCTTTCTTT

J: TRBJ2-1
D: NA
size: NA
V: TRBV27
CDR3: CASSFRDPYNEQFF
DNA: TGTGCCAGCAGTTTCCGGGACCCCTACAATGAGCAGTTCTTC

J: TRBJ2-3
D: TRBD1
size: NA
V: TRBV24-1
CDR3: CATSDPGQGALDTQYF
DNA: TGTGCCACCAGTGATCCGGGACAGGGGGCATTAGATACGCAGTATTTT

J: TRBJ1-1
D: NA
size: NA
V: TRBV2
CDR3: CASSEASTAGGTEAFF
DNA: TGTGCCAGCAGTGAAGCTTCGACGGCCGGGGGCACTGAAGCTTTCTTT

J: TRBJ2-5
D: TRBD2
size: NA
V: TRBV2
CDR3: CARQQRERETQYF
DNA: TGTGCCAGACAGCAGCGGGAAAGAGAGACCCAGTACTTC

J: TRBJ1-5
D: NA
size: NA
V: TRBV7-2
CDR3: CASSLHRGNQPQHF
DNA: TGTGCCAGCAGCTTACACAGAGGCAATCAGCCCCAGCATTTT

J: TRBJ1-1
D: NA
size: NA
V: TRBV5-1
CDR3: CASAPGLGTEAFF
DNA: TGCGCCAGCGCCCCGGGTCTGGGGACTGAAGCTTTCTTT

J: TRBJ2-5
D: TRBD1
size: once
V: TRBV28
CDR3: CASTPVGQVFQETQYF
DNA: TGTGCCAGCACCCCAGTGGGACAGGTGTTCCAAGAGACCCAGTACTTC

J: TRBJ1-2
D: NA
size: NA
V: TRBV5-8
CDR3: CASSLVLGQSYGYTF
DNA: TGTGCCAGCAGCTTGGTGCTCGGGCAAAGCTATGGCTACACCTTC

J: TRBJ2-5
D: TRBD2
size: many
V: TRBV5-1
CDR3: CASSTGTSGGAGRETQYF
DNA: TGCGCCAGCAGCACCGGGACTAGCGGGGGGGCCGGACGGGAGACCCAGTACTTC

J: TRBJ1-1
D: NA
size: NA
V: TRBV7-2
CDR3: CASSLGGGGTEAFF
DNA: TGTGCCAGCAGCTTAGGGGGGGGCGGCACTGAAGCTTTCTTT

J: TRBJ1-2
D: NA
size: once
V: TRBV7-2
CDR3: CASSPARRRTNYGYTF
DNA: TGTGCCAGCAGCCCCGCGCGCAGACGTACTAACTATGGCTACACCTTC

J: TRBJ1-2
D: TRBD1
size: once
V: TRBV7-2
CDR3: CASSLYGGTGNGYTF
DNA: TGTGCCAGCAGCCTCTACGGGGGGACAGGGAACGGCTACACCTTC

J: TRBJ1-6
D: NA
size: NA
V: TRBV6-1
CDR3: CASSEVLGNSPLHF
DNA: TGTGCCAGCAGTGAAGTTTTGGGTAATTCACCCCTCCACTTT

J: TRBJ1-5
D: NA
size: NA
V: TRBV7-2
CDR3: CASSSGVNQPQHF
DNA: TGTGCCAGCAGCTCCGGTGTGAATCAGCCCCAGCATTTT

J: TRBJ2-7
D: NA
size: NA
V: TRBV28
CDR3: CASSPAGTYEQYF
DNA: TGTGCCAGCAGTCCGGCGGGGACCTACGAGCAGTACTTC

J: TRBJ2-5
D: TRBD1
size: NA
V: TRBV3-1/TRBV3-2
CDR3: CASSQVTGGETSQETQYF
DNA: TGTGCCAGCAGCCAAGTTACAGGGGGAGAGACTAGCCAAGAGACCCAGTACTTC

J: TRBJ2-4
D: NA
size: NA
V: TRBV3-1/TRBV3-2
CDR3: CASSQDLEGDIQYF
DNA: TGTGCCAGCAGCCAAGATCTTGAGGGGGACATTCAGTACTTC

J: TRBJ2-5
D: NA
size: NA
V: TRBV7-2
CDR3: CASGRGGTETQYF
DNA: TGTGCCAGCGGCCGCGGAGGTACGGAGACCCAGTACTTC

J: TRBJ2-1
D: TRBD2
size: NA
V: TRBV4-3
CDR3: CASSQEASGGAREQFF
DNA: TGCGCCAGCAGCCAAGAGGCTAGCGGGGGGGCGAGGGAGCAGTTCTTC

J: TRBJ1-1
D: TRBD1
size: NA
V: TRBV7-9
CDR3: CASSIPWTGGDTEAFF
DNA: TGTGCCAGCAGCATACCTTGGACAGGGGGGGACACTGAAGCTTTCTTT

J: TRBJ2-5
D: TRBD2
size: NA
V: TRBV7-2
CDR3: CASSLGFAGGLRWETQYF
DNA: TGTGCCAGCAGCTTAGGCTTCGCGGGGGGGCTTCGATGGGAGACCCAGTACTTC

J: TRBJ2-6
D: NA
size: NA
V: TRBV6-5
CDR3: CASFRAYSGANVLTF
DNA: TGTGCCAGTTTTCGGGCCTACTCTGGGGCCAACGTCCTGACTTTC

J: TRBJ1-1
D: TRBD1
size: NA
V: TRBV5-1
CDR3: CASTSQGASTEAFF
DNA: TGCGCCAGCACTTCACAGGGGGCGAGCACTGAAGCTTTCTTT

J: TRBJ2-1
D: TRBD2
size: few
V: TRBV27
CDR3: CASSLNSGGAHPYNEQFF
DNA: TGTGCCAGCAGTTTAAACAGCGGGGGGGCCCATCCCTACAATGAGCAGTTCTTC

J: TRBJ1-6
D: TRBD1
size: NA
V: TRBV30
CDR3: CAWGQGSYNSPLHF
DNA: TGTGCCTGGGGACAGGGATCCTATAATTCACCCCTCCACTTT

J: TRBJ2-2
D: NA
size: NA
V: TRBV9
CDR3: CASSVGGIDTGELFF
DNA: TGTGCCAGCAGCGTAGGAGGAATCGACACCGGGGAGCTGTTTTTT

J: TRBJ2-2
D: NA
size: NA
V: TRBV4-1
CDR3: CASRDLFYLQENTGELFF
DNA: TGCGCCAGCAGAGACCTTTTTTATTTACAGGAAAACACCGGGGAGCTGTTTTTT

J: TRBJ2-5
D: TRBD2
size: NA
V: TRBV2
CDR3: CASSEALRGSGGVDKETQYF
DNA: TGTGCCAGCAGTGAAGCGCTTCGGGGGAGCGGGGGGGTCGATAAAGAGACCCAGTACTTC

J: TRBJ2-1
D: TRBD2
size: once
V: TRBV7-3
CDR3: CASSLNPSGDNEQFF
DNA: TGTGCCAGCAGCTTAAACCCTAGCGGAGACAATGAGCAGTTCTTC

J: TRBJ2-2
D: TRBD1
size: NA
V: TRBV13
CDR3: CASSLSHGTGNTGELFF
DNA: TGTGCCAGCAGCTTATCTCACGGGACAGGCAACACCGGGGAGCTGTTTTTT

J: TRBJ2-7
D: TRBD1
size: few
V: TRBV18
CDR3: CASSIGTGIYEQYF
DNA: TGTGCCAGCTCAATCGGGACAGGGATCTACGAGCAGTACTTC

J: TRBJ1-1
D: TRBD1
size: NA
V: TRBV5-1
CDR3: CASTPGQPTEAFF
DNA: TGCGCCAGCACCCCGGGACAGCCGACTGAAGCTTTCTTT

J: TRBJ2-2
D: NA
size: NA
V: TRBV5-1
CDR3: CASSLSVTANTGELFF
DNA: TGCGCCAGCAGCTTGTCCGTGACAGCAAACACCGGGGAGCTGTTTTTT

J: TRBJ1-1
D: NA
size: NA
V: TRBV19
CDR3: CASSRAFLVNTEAFF
DNA: TGTGCCAGTAGCAGGGCCTTTCTCGTGAACACTGAAGCTTTCTTT

J: TRBJ2-7
D: TRBD2
size: NA
V: TRBV7-8
CDR3: CASSLREREMVYEQYF
DNA: TGTGCCAGCAGCCTCAGGGAGCGGGAGATGGTATACGAGCAGTACTTC

J: TRBJ2-7
D: NA
size: NA
V: TRBV4-3
CDR3: CASSQDRSNPVQQYF
DNA: TGCGCCAGCAGCCAAGATCGGAGTAATCCGGTCCAGCAGTACTTC

J: TRBJ2-3
D: TRBD2
size: NA
V: TRBV19
CDR3: CATQRLAGEADTQYF
DNA: TGTGCCACCCAAAGACTAGCGGGAGAGGCAGATACGCAGTATTTT

J: TRBJ2-1
D: NA
size: NA
V: TRBV6-2/TRBV6-3
CDR3: CASSYSNSVAYNEQFF
DNA: TGTGCCAGCAGTTACTCGAATTCGGTCGCGTACAATGAGCAGTTCTTC

J: TRBJ2-6
D: NA
size: NA
V: TRBV5-1
CDR3: CASSSRDTFSGANVLTF
DNA: TGCGCCAGCAGCTCCCGGGACACCTTCTCTGGGGCCAACGTCCTGACTTTC

J: TRBJ2-3
D: NA
size: NA
V: TRBV6-6
CDR3: CASRLYRGGDTDTQYF
DNA: TGTGCCAGCAGACTATACAGGGGGGGAGACACAGATACGCAGTATTTT

J: TRBJ2-1
D: TRBD1
size: NA
V: TRBV11-3
CDR3: CASSLDFPDRGRNEQFF
DNA: TGTGCCAGCAGCTTAGATTTCCCCGACAGGGGGAGGAATGAGCAGTTCTTC

J: TRBJ2-2
D: NA
size: large
V: TRBV5-6
CDR3: CASSLVFSEELFF
DNA: TGTGCCAGCAGCTTGGTATTCTCGGAGGAGCTGTTTTTT

J: TRBJ2-1
D: TRBD2
size: NA
V: TRBV5-1
CDR3: CASSFGGRGNNEQFF
DNA: TGCGCCAGCAGCTTTGGCGGGAGGGGTAACAATGAGCAGTTCTTC

J: TRBJ2-5
D: NA
size: NA
V: TRBV7-2
CDR3: CASSPNGVQETQYF
DNA: TGTGCCAGCAGCCCCAACGGGGTCCAAGAGACCCAGTACTTC

J: TRBJ2-1
D: TRBD2
size: NA
V: TRBV7-9
CDR3: CASSLGRTSNGEQFF
DNA: TGTGCCAGCAGCTTGGGGCGGACTAGCAACGGTGAGCAGTTCTTC

J: TRBJ1-1
D: NA
size: NA
V: TRBV3-1/TRBV3-2
CDR3: CASSQRNTEAFF
DNA: TGTGCCAGCAGCCAGAGAAACACTGAAGCTTTCTTT

J: TRBJ1-4
D: NA
size: NA
V: TRBV5-8
CDR3: CASRRDNEKLFF
DNA: TGTGCCAGCAGACGGGATAATGAAAAACTGTTTTTT

J: TRBJ1-2
D: NA
size: NA
V: TRBV7-8
CDR3: CASSSPGRGGYTF
DNA: TGTGCCAGCAGCTCCCCTGGAAGGGGCGGCTACACCTTC

J: TRBJ2-1
D: TRBD2
size: once
V: TRBV6-6
CDR3: CASSLAGGPYNEQFF
DNA: TGTGCCAGCAGTTTAGCGGGGGGACCGTACAATGAGCAGTTCTTC

J: TRBJ2-3
D: TRBD2
size: NA
V: TRBV4-2
CDR3: CASSQEPSGSTDTQYF
DNA: TGTGCCAGCAGCCAAGAACCTAGCGGGAGCACAGATACGCAGTATTTT

J: TRBJ2-7
D: NA
size: NA
V: TRBV11-3
CDR3: CASSHRLESSYEQYF
DNA: TGTGCCAGCAGCCATCGTTTGGAGAGCTCCTACGAGCAGTACTTC

J: TRBJ1-6
D: NA
size: NA
V: TRBV5-6
CDR3: CASSVGRYSPLHF
DNA: TGTGCCAGCAGCGTGGGACGTTATTCACCCCTCCACTTT

J: TRBJ2-3
D: NA
size: NA
V: TRBV5-1
CDR3: CASSSTGQDTQYF
DNA: TGCGCCAGCAGTTCGACAGGACAAGATACGCAGTATTTT

J: TRBJ2-3
D: TRBD2
size: NA
V: TRBV5-4
CDR3: CATDLGAGGPDTQYF
DNA: TGTGCCACTGATTTAGGGGCGGGAGGCCCAGATACGCAGTATTTT

J: TRBJ2-1
D: TRBD2
size: NA
V: TRBV7-2
CDR3: CASSSWTSGATPHEQFF
DNA: TGTGCCAGCAGCTCTTGGACTAGCGGGGCCACCCCCCATGAGCAGTTCTTC